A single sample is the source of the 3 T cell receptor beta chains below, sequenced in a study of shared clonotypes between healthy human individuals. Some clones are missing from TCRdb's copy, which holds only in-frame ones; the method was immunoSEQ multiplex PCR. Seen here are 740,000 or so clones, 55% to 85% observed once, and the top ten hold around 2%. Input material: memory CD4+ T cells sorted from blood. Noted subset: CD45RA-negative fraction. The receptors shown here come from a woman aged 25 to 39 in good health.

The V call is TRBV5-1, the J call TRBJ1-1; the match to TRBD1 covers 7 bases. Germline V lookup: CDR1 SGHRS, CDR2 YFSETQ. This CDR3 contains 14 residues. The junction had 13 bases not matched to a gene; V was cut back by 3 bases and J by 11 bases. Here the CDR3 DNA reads TGCGCCAGCAGCTCAAGACAGGGCCTAAGCTGGGCTTTCTTT. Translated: CASSSRQGLSWAFF.

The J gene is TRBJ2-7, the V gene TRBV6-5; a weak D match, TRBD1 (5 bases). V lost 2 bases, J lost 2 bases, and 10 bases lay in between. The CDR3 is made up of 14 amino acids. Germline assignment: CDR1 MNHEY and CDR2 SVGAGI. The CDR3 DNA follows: TGTGCCAGCAGTTACCCCCGACAGACCTACGAGCAGTACTTC. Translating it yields CASSYPRQTYEQYF.

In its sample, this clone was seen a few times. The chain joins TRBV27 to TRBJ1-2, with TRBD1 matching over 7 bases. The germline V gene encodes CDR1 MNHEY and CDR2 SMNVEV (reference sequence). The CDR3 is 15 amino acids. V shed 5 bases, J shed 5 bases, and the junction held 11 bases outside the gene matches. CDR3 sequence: CASSLAGTALYGYTF. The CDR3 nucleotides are TGTGCCAGCAGTCTTGCCGGGACAGCCCTATATGGCTACACCTTC.